Below, 28 T cell receptor beta chains from the same sample are listed, as sequenced in a study of blood T cell repertoires in COVID-19. Profiled with immunoSEQ multiplex PCR; TCRdb holds only in-frame clones, not every one. The repertoire has 55,000 to 70,000 clones, around nine tenths of them found once; the top ten carry 20% to 25%. The sequencing input was peripheral blood. The receptors come from a woman in her forties or fifties with active or convalescent COVID-19.

The V and J genes are TRBV10-3 and TRBJ1-2; 8 bases map to TRBD1. Germline assignment: CDR1 ENHRY and CDR2 SYGVKD. CDR3 length: 13 amino acids. Trimming at V came to 5 bases and at J to 6 bases, leaving 5 bases not matched to a gene. The CDR3 is CAISSGGADGYTF. The CDR3 region has the DNA TGTGCCATCAGTTCAGGGGGCGCGGATGGCTACACCTTC.

The rearrangement uses TRBV9 and TRBJ2-5; 7 nucleotides align to TRBD1. The germline gives CDR1 SGDLS, CDR2 YYNGEE. The trim removed 3 bases at V and 5 bases at J, leaving 4 bases unmatched. This CDR3 has 13 residues. The DNA of the CDR3 is TGTGCCAGCAGCGCGTTACAGGGGGAGACCCAGTACTTC. Translating gives CASSALQGETQYF. Together with reference TRBV9 and TRBJ2-5, the CDR3 gives the full variable domain: DSGVTQTPKHLITATGQRVTLRCSPRSGDLSVYWYQQSLDQGLQFLIQYYNGEERAKGNILERFSAQQFPDLHSELNLSSLELGDSALYFCASSALQGETQYFGPGTRLLVL.

This chain joins TRBV25-1 and TRBJ2-5; TRBD1 matches 10 bases. The CDR3 covers 18 residues. CDR1 is MGHDK, CDR2 SYGVNS, per germline. Trimming at V came to 7 bases and at J to 5 bases, leaving 19 bases not matched to a gene. CDR3 DNA sequence: TGTGCCAGCATGCCTAATCCGACAGGGGGCCCCCTCTGGGAGACCCAGTACTTC. This sequence encodes CASMPNPTGGPLWETQYF. Combining the CDR3 with reference TRBV25-1 and TRBJ2-5 gives the whole variable domain EADIYQTPRYLVIGTGKKITLECSQTMGHDKMYWYQQDPGMELHLIHYSYGVNSTEKGDLSSESTVSRIRTEHFPLTLESARPSHTSQYLCASMPNPTGGPLWETQYFGPGTRLLVL.

This clone was seen only once. This sequence joins TRBV5-4 and TRBJ1-1; D ambiguous. The length of the CDR3 is 13 residues. The V gene's germline CDR1 is SGHNT and CDR2 YYREEE (reference sequence). V shed 5 bases and J shed 6 bases, with 14 bases lying between them. CDR3 residues: CASSPLSTAEAFF. CDR3 in DNA: TGTGCCAGCAGTCCTCTTTCCACTGCTGAAGCTTTCTTT.

The chain links TRBV6-1 to TRBJ1-2; D gene uncertain. The germline V and J ends were trimmed by 2 bases and 0 bases, with 10 bases remaining between them. CDR1 and CDR2 (germline): MNHNS, SASEGT. The length of the CDR3 is 15 residues. The CDR3: CASSEFLGPNYGYTF. The CDR3 DNA reads as TGTGCCAGCAGTGAATTTTTGGGCCCTAACTATGGCTACACCTTC.

V is TRBV7-8 and J is TRBJ1-2; 9 bases map to TRBD1. From germline, CDR1 is SGHVS and CDR2 FQNEAQ. Trimming at V came to 1 base and at J to 7 bases, leaving 10 bases not matched to a gene. This CDR3 comprises 16 residues. In nucleotides, the CDR3 is TGTGCCAGCAGCTTAGACGCCGGGACAGGGAGAGTTGGCTACACCTTC. Residues: CASSLDAGTGRVGYTF. The complete variable domain, with remaining parts taken from reference TRBV7-8 and TRBJ1-2, reads GAGVSQSPRYKVAKRGQDVALRCDPISGHVSLFWYQQALGQGPEFLTYFQNEAQLDKSGLPSDRFFAERPEGSVSTLKIQRTQQEDSAVYLCASSLDAGTGRVGYTFGSGTRLTVV.

The rearrangement joins TRBV19 to TRBJ1-2, with 8 bases matching TRBD1. Germline CDR1 is LNHDA and CDR2 is SQIVND (reference sequence). The CDR3 totals 16 residues. The V segment lost 3 bases and the J segment 6 bases; nucleotides outside the gene matches: 12. The CDR3 region is CASSMLLGQGLNGYTF. Written as DNA, the CDR3 is TGTGCCAGTAGTATGTTATTAGGACAGGGCCTCAATGGCTACACCTTC.

This clone was detected a few times. The J gene is TRBJ2-7, the V gene TRBV19; D possibly corresponds to TRBD2 (6 bases). CDR1 is LNHDA, CDR2 SQIVND, per germline (reference sequence). There are 15 residues in the CDR3. Trimming took off 5 bases at V and 0 bases at J, with 14 bases between the two ends. CDR3 bases: TGTGCCAGTAGTCCTTTGGGGGGTAGCTCCTACGAGCAGTACTTC. Its translation: CASSPLGGSSYEQYF.

The rearrangement joins TRBV19 to TRBJ2-7; 9 nucleotides line up with TRBD1. Trimming removed 3 bases from V and 3 bases from J; junction bases left unmatched: 9. The CDR3 spans 16 residues. Germline V gene data show CDR1 as LNHDA and CDR2 as SQIVND (reference sequence). In nucleotides, the CDR3 is TGTGCCAGTAGTATTCAAGGGACAGGGACTAACTACGAGCAGTACTTC. Protein product: CASSIQGTGTNYEQYF.

The rearrangement uses TRBV13 and TRBJ2-7; TRBD2 matches 9 bases. V shed 5 bases, J shed 3 bases, and the junction held 8 bases outside the gene matches. The germline gives CDR1 PRHDT, CDR2 FYEKMQ (reference sequence). This CDR3 comprises 15 residues. CDR3 region: CASSNTGTSSYEQYF. CDR3 nucleotide sequence: TGTGCCAGCAGCAACACCGGGACTAGCAGCTACGAGCAGTACTTC.

This clone was seen just once. This chain connects TRBV11-2 to TRBJ1-1; D is unresolved. The CDR3 runs 15 residues. Germline loops: CDR1 SGHAT, CDR2 FQNNGV. Trimming removed 2 bases from V and 3 bases from J, with 13 bases in between. Here the CDR3 DNA reads TGTGCCAGCAGCTTAAATCGAGGGTTTTACACTGAAGCTTTCTTT. This codes for CASSLNRGFYTEAFF.

This chain links TRBV5-1 with TRBJ2-1; 7 bases align to TRBD1. The CDR3 extends over 12 amino acids. V shed 5 bases and J 7 bases; nucleotides not matched to a gene: 3. Germline V CDR1 and CDR2: SGHRS, YFSETQ. CDR3 bases: TGCGCCAGCAGGACAGGGCGGAATGAGCAGTTCTTC. Its protein is CASRTGRNEQFF.

The chain is built from TRBV6-5 and TRBJ1-2; D may be TRBD1 (6 bases). The CDR3 contains 14 residues. V lost 0 bases and J lost 4, with 9 bases in between. From germline, CDR1 is MNHEY and CDR2 SVGAGI. CDR3 sequence (DNA): TGTGCCAGCAGTTACTCGACAGGTACCTATGGCTACACCTTC. Amino acids: CASSYSTGTYGYTF.

The chain uses TRBV30 and TRBJ1-6; TRBD1 might be the D (6 bases). The CDR3 spans 14 residues. Germline CDR1 is GTSNPN and CDR2 is SVGIG (reference sequence). Trimming stripped 3 bases from V and 11 bases from J, with 17 bases between. The CDR3 bases are TGTGCCTGGAGAGGTTCCAAACAGGGAACACCCCTCCACTTT. Protein sequence: CAWRGSKQGTPLHF. The full variable domain, its missing parts supplied by reference TRBV30 and TRBJ1-6, is SQTIHQWPATLVQPVGSPLSLECTVEGTSNPNLYWYRQAAGRGLQLLFYSVGIGQISSEVPQNLSASRPQDRQFILSSKKLLLSDSGFYLCAWRGSKQGTPLHFGNGTRLTVT.

The chain combines TRBV30 with TRBJ1-2; unclear D gene. The V and J ends lost 0 bases and 0 bases respectively, with 5 bases between them. The CDR3 extends over 13 amino acids. Germline-derived CDR1 and CDR2 are GTSNPN and SVGIG (reference sequence). As DNA, the CDR3 is TGTGCCTGGAGTGTAGACTCTAACTATGGCTACACCTTC. This gives the protein CAWSVDSNYGYTF.

This rearrangement joins TRBV6-1 to TRBJ1-3, with D hard to call. V lost 2 bases to trimming and J lost 4 bases, with 9 bases between them. CDR3 size: 14 residues. The V gene's germline CDR1 is MNHNS and CDR2 SASEGT. The CDR3 DNA reads TGTGCCAGCAGTGAATGGGGAGGAGGAAACACCATATATTTT. It specifies CASSEWGGGNTIYF.

This clone was observed a single time. Other DNA sequences from this sample encode an identical CDR3 as well. The rearrangement links TRBV5-1 to TRBJ2-7; D unresolved. This CDR3 region has 14 residues. Trimming removed 2 bases from V and 5 bases from J, with 14 bases in between. Germline V lookup: CDR1 SGHRS, CDR2 YFSETQ. The CDR3 DNA reads as TGCGCCAGCAGCTTCGGTTTAGCTTTGGACGAGCAGTACTTC. Protein: CASSFGLALDEQYF.

The genes are TRBV28 and TRBJ1-1; D uncertain. Germline CDR1 MDHEN, CDR2 SYDVKM. The CDR3 runs to 13 residues. Between the trimmed V and J ends, which lost 3 bases and 1 base, there was a span of 6 bases. CDR3 sequence: CASSFVRNTEAFF. CDR3 DNA: TGTGCCAGCAGTTTCGTGCGGAACACTGAAGCTTTCTTT.

The rearrangement joins TRBV18 to TRBJ2-1, with 8 bases lining up with TRBD2. The J segment lost 0 bases and the V segment lost 5 bases, leaving 9 bases of the junction unmatched. Per the germline V gene, CDR1 is KGHSH and CDR2 is LQKENI. The CDR3 totals 17 residues. Here the CDR3 reads CASSYLTGTSSYNEQFF. The DNA of the CDR3 is TGTGCCAGCTCATACCTCACCGGGACTAGCTCCTACAATGAGCAGTTCTTC.

The V gene is TRBV27, the J gene TRBJ2-1; perhaps TRBD2 as D (5 bases). Trimming removed 4 bases from V and 4 bases from J, with 8 bases in between. The CDR3 totals 13 residues. Germline CDR1 reads MNHEY; CDR2 reads SMNVEV (reference sequence). CDR3 bases: TGTGCCAGCAGTTCGGCGGGTTACAATGAGCAGTTCTTC. Its protein is CASSSAGYNEQFF.

The rearrangement joins TRBV5-1 to TRBJ1-4, with 7 bases fitting TRBD1. After removal of 4 bases from V and 0 bases from J, the junction contained 6 bases not matched to a gene. The germline V gene has CDR1 SGHRS and CDR2 YFSETQ. The CDR3 is 16 residues long. CDR3 bases: TGCGCCAGCAGCCCGGGACAGCTGTCAACTAATGAAAAACTGTTTTTT. Amino acid sequence: CASSPGQLSTNEKLFF.

This sequence joins TRBV29-1 and TRBJ1-2, with 8 bases that match TRBD1. The CDR3 has 13 amino acids. Germline lookup yields CDR1 SQVTM and CDR2 ANQGSEA. V lost 5 bases to trimming and J lost 3 bases; unmatched junction nucleotides: 5. The CDR3 sequence is CSVSRGPDYGYTF. In nucleotides, the CDR3 is TGCAGCGTTTCCAGGGGGCCCGACTATGGCTACACCTTC. Filled out from reference TRBV29-1 and TRBJ1-2, the complete variable domain reads SAVISQKPSRDICQRGTSLTIQCQVDSQVTMMFWYRQQPGQSLTLIATANQGSEATYESGFVIDKFPISRPNLTFSTLTVSNMSPEDSSIYLCSVSRGPDYGYTFGSGTRLTVV.

The chain carries TRBV10-1 and TRBJ1-6; a possible D gene is TRBD1 (6 bases). The length of the CDR3 is 14 residues. Germline V gives CDR1 WNHNN, CDR2 SYGVQD (reference sequence). V dropped 10 bases and J dropped 9 bases, with 19 bases sitting between them. CDR3 sequence reads: CATDQGREGSPLHF. For the CDR3, the DNA is TGCGCCACCGACCAGGGGAGGGAAGGTTCACCCCTCCACTTT.

V is TRBV10-3 and J is TRBJ2-3; D call uncertain. The CDR3 runs 13 residues. CDR1 and CDR2 from the germline V gene are ENHRY and SYGVKD. Trimming shortened V by 3 bases and J by 8 bases, and 12 bases separated the two germline ends. The CDR3 loop is CAISEGTTATQYF. The CDR3 DNA is TGTGCCATCAGTGAAGGTACGACTGCTACGCAGTATTTT.

V is TRBV29-1 and J is TRBJ2-1; D ambiguous. Germline CDR1 is SQVTM and CDR2 is ANQGSEA. Trimming removed 1 base at V and 5 bases at J, with 6 bases between. The CDR3 is 12 residues long. The CDR3 region has the DNA TGCAGCGTTGAAGTCTTTGACAATGAGCAGTTCTTC. Translation: CSVEVFDNEQFF.

This chain links TRBV10-2 with TRBJ1-1, with TRBD1 identical over 7 bases. The V gene end was trimmed by 7 bases and the J gene end by 7 bases; junction bases not matched to a gene: 3. The CDR3 has 11 residues. Per germline, CDR1 WSHSY and CDR2 SAAADI. CDR3 loop: CASIGTVEAFF. CDR3 DNA: TGCGCCAGCATAGGGACAGTTGAAGCTTTCTTT.

This sequence joins TRBV19 and TRBJ2-1; TRBD1 is a possible D gene (5 bases). CDR3 length equals 17 residues. Deletions cut 3 bases from V and 7 bases from J, with 22 bases between. The germline gives CDR1 LNHDA, CDR2 SQIVND (reference sequence). Here the CDR3 reads CASSIGSWAQGENEQFF. The CDR3 DNA sequence: TGTGCCAGTAGTATTGGATCTTGGGCGCAGGGTGAAAATGAGCAGTTCTTC.

By share, this clone counts as medium-sized. The chain links TRBV20-1 to TRBJ2-7, with D perhaps matching TRBD1 (6 bases). Trimming took off 3 bases at V and 5 bases at J, with 14 bases between the two ends. There are 13 residues in the CDR3. CDR1 and CDR2 from the germline V gene are DFQATT and SNEGSKA (reference sequence). The CDR3 loop is CSASSDRVDEQYF. In DNA, the CDR3 is TGCAGTGCTAGTTCGGACAGAGTCGACGAGCAGTACTTC.